A selection of T cell receptor beta chains follows, all from one sample in a study of blood T cell repertoires in COVID-19. Assay used: immunoSEQ multiplex PCR; TCRdb lists only in-frame clones, some missing. The table shows approximately 200,000 clones, with around 86% occurring only once. The specimen sequenced was PBMCs or T cells enriched from blood (not recorded which). The receptors here all came from a man aged 25 to 40 in a cohort exposed to, infected with or recovered from COVID-19 (not recorded which). The CDR3 runs from the conserved cysteine through the conserved F or W. The D gene is left open where the match is weak. Not all rows give a size; the values are once, few, many and, for expanded clones, a class.

>TRBJ1-1|TRBV28|NA|NA
TGTGCCAGCAGTTTGTACAGCCTGAACACTGAAGCTTTCTTT
CASSLYSLNTEAFF
>TRBJ2-1|TRBV4-1|NA|NA
TGCGCCAGCAGCCAAGATCTGGGGGGTTCCAATGAGCAGTTCTTC
CASSQDLGGSNEQFF
>TRBJ2-4|TRBV6-2/TRBV6-3|few|TRBD2
TGTGCCAGCAGTTACTCCCTAGCGGGAGTGGGGACCAAAAACATTCAGTACTTC
CASSYSLAGVGTKNIQYF
>TRBJ1-3|TRBV27|NA|TRBD1
TGTGCCAGCAGTTTAAAAGGGACAGGGACCAGAAACACCATATATTTT
CASSLKGTGTRNTIYF
>TRBJ2-1|TRBV7-9|few|NA
TGTGCCGCGGGCGGGCGTAGTCGCTCCTACAATGAGCAGTTCTTC
CAAGGRSRSYNEQFF
>TRBJ2-3|TRBV4-3|NA|TRBD2
TGCGCCAGCAGCCAAGATCGAGCGGGAAGGGGTACGCAGTATTTT
CASSQDRAGRGTQYF
>TRBJ2-2|TRBV19|NA|TRBD2
TGTGCCAGTAGTCTGACTAGCGGGAGAACCGGGGAGCTGTTTTTT
CASSLTSGRTGELFF
>TRBJ2-1|TRBV27|NA|NA
TGTGCCAGCAGGGGGCTTACCTACAATGAGCAGTTCTTC
CASRGLTYNEQFF
>TRBJ2-2|TRBV7-3|NA|TRBD1
TGTGCCAGCAGACAGGGGCCAACCGGGGAGCTGTTTTTT
CASRQGPTGELFF
>TRBJ1-6|TRBV5-6|NA|NA
TGTGCCAGCAGCTCGTCAGGGGCCAGGGGTCCCTCACCCCTCCACTTT
CASSSSGARGPSPLHF
>TRBJ2-7|TRBV5-4|NA|NA
TGTGCCAGCAGCTTGGCCCCGGCCGAGGAAGGTTACGAGCAGTACTTC
CASSLAPAEEGYEQYF
>TRBJ2-5|TRBV28|NA|NA
TGTGCCAGCAGTTCCCCCGCGGGCGAGACCCAGTACTTC
CASSSPAGETQYF
>TRBJ1-4|TRBV2|NA|NA
TGTGCCAGCAGTGGGGCTCAACCCGGCGAAAAACTGTTTTTT
CASSGAQPGEKLFF
>TRBJ2-1|TRBV19|NA|NA
TGTGCCAGTACCTTGAGTGCTAGCTCCTACAATGAGCAGTTCTTC
CASTLSASSYNEQFF
>TRBJ1-5|TRBV5-5|few|NA
TGTGCCAGCAGCCTCGGAGCGCAGGGTGGCAATCAGCCCCAGCATTTT
CASSLGAQGGNQPQHF
>TRBJ1-4|TRBV2|once|NA
TGTGCCAGCAGGGAGGGGTTCGGAAATGAAAAACTGTTTTTT
CASREGFGNEKLFF
>TRBJ1-5|TRBV18|NA|NA
TGTGCCAGCTCACCACCGAACAGGGCAGGTCAGCCCCAGCATTTT
CASSPPNRAGQPQHF
>TRBJ1-5|TRBV19|NA|TRBD1
TGTGCCAGTAGTCCGGGACGGCCAGGGGGGCCCCAGCATTTT
CASSPGRPGGPQHF
>TRBJ1-2|TRBV5-5|NA|NA
TGTGCCAGCAGCTTAGGACTCGACTATGGCTACACCTTC
CASSLGLDYGYTF
>TRBJ2-3|TRBV6-4|NA|NA
TGTGCCAGCAGTGAACTGACAGGCTCAGATACGCAGTATTTT
CASSELTGSDTQYF
>TRBJ2-7|TRBV13|NA|TRBD2
TGTGCCAGCAGCTCCGCCGGGACTAGCGGTTCCTACGAGCAGTACTTC
CASSSAGTSGSYEQYF
>TRBJ1-1|TRBV29-1|NA|NA
TGCAGCGTTGAAGATCTGGGGTTCCCCCGGAGGACTGAAGCTTTCTTT
CSVEDLGFPRRTEAFF
>TRBJ2-7|TRBV6-1|once|TRBD2
TGTGCCAGCAGTGAATTGGGGAGGGGAGTTTCGAAGAGGTCCTACGAGCAGTACTTC
CASSELGRGVSKRSYEQYF
>TRBJ2-5|TRBV19|NA|TRBD1
TGTGCCAGTAGTATAGAGGGGACAGCTAGTGGGGAGACCCAGTACTTC
CASSIEGTASGETQYF
>TRBJ1-5|TRBV2|NA|TRBD1
TGTGCCAGCCAAGACAGGGGGGCTCAGCCCCAGCATTTT
CASQDRGAQPQHF
>TRBJ2-1|TRBV2|few|TRBD2
TGTGCCACCCTAAACCCGGGGGGGCGCAGGAATGAGCAGTTCTTC
CATLNPGGRRNEQFF
>TRBJ2-4|TRBV3-1/TRBV3-2|few|TRBD1
TGTGCCAGCAAAGGGACAGAGGAAAACATTCAGTACTTC
CASKGTEENIQYF
>TRBJ2-3|TRBV7-2|once|NA
TGTGCCAGCAGCCTACAGCCCCCGCGCCTAGCGCGTACAGATACGCAGTATTTT
CASSLQPPRLARTDTQYF
>TRBJ2-5|TRBV5-4|NA|NA
TGTGCCAGCAGCTTAAATCCGGGGTACCAAGAGACCCAGTACTTC
CASSLNPGYQETQYF